This T cell receptor beta chain originates from a study of CD4 and CD8 cells across lung adenocarcinoma regions. Trimming stripped 2 bases from V and 0 bases from J, with 10 bases between. The CDR3 is made up of 16 amino acids. The germline CDR1 and CDR2 sequences are MNHNS and SASEGT. TCRdb ran MiXCR on the PCR reads and lists one entry per CDR3 protein. The sample shows 3,500 or so distinct CDR3 sequences, under 70% of them seen only once. Sequenced: CD4+ T cells from the margin of a lung tumor. The chain uses TRBV6-1 and TRBJ2-2; D not certain. The TCR comes from a female donor with lung adenocarcinoma. The CD4 and CD8 labels of this study may be unreliable. The CDR3 DNA follows: TGTGCCAGCAGTGAAATGGTCCCGGCGAACACCGGGGAGCTGTTTTTT. The encoded protein is CASSEMVPANTGELFF.